This T cell receptor (beta chain) was obtained from a study of control samples from healthy donors and cancer patients. The data were produced by immunoSEQ multiplex PCR, yet TCRdb's version contains in-frame clones alone and is incomplete. The sample yields over 85,000 clones, 85% to 90% seen once. The CDR3 extends over 12 amino acids. V lost 0 bases and J 10 bases, leaving 9 bases between the germline ends. In germline, CDR1 is SEHNR, CDR2 FQNEAQ (reference sequence). The sample taken for sequencing was PBMCs. This clonotype was obtained from a woman aged 55-69 years with lung cancer. The chain employs TRBV7-9 and TRBJ1-1; the D gene is possibly TRBD1 (5 bases). Written as DNA, the CDR3 is TGTGCCAGCAGCTTAGCCAGGGAGGGAGCTTTCTTT. Protein product: CASSLAREGAFF. Using reference TRBV7-9 and TRBJ1-1 for the parts outside the CDR3, the full variable domain is DTGVSQNPRHKITKRGQNVTFRCDPISEHNRLYWYRQTLGQGPEFLTYFQNEAQLEKSRLLSDRFSAERPKGSFSTLEIQRTEQGDSAMYLCASSLAREGAFFGQGTRLTVV.